This is a list of T cell receptor beta chains from one sample in a study of Ad26.COV2.S vaccination and SARS-CoV-2 variants. Profiling relied on immunoSEQ multiplex PCR, and the TCRdb table lists in-frame clones only, not all of them. The data show around 100,000 clones, approximately 82% seen once. The sequencing here drew on peripheral blood, taken after recovery from COVID-19. These receptors all stem from a human donor who had recovered from COVID-19. The CDR3 runs from the conserved cysteine through the conserved F or W. A D gene is named only where the DNA matches it firmly.

V: TRBV2
J: TRBJ2-7
D: NA
DNA: TGTGCCAGCAGTGGGGGAAGCTACGAGCAGTACTTC
CDR3: CASSGGSYEQYF

V: TRBV10-3
J: TRBJ2-6
D: TRBD2
DNA: TGTGCCATCAATGATAGACTAGCGGGGCTCTCTGGGGCCAACGTCCTGACTTTC
CDR3: CAINDRLAGLSGANVLTF

V: TRBV9
J: TRBJ2-5
D: TRBD2
DNA: TGTACCAGCCGGGGGGAACAAGAGACCCAGTACTTC
CDR3: CTSRGEQETQYF

V: TRBV6-6
J: TRBJ2-1
D: TRBD2
DNA: TGTGCCAGCAGCTTTAGCGGGAGCTTCAATGAGCAGTTCTTC
CDR3: CASSFSGSFNEQFF

V: TRBV7-2
J: TRBJ2-7
D: TRBD1
DNA: TGTGCCAGCAGCACCCGACAGGGGGCCTACGAGCAGTACTTC
CDR3: CASSTRQGAYEQYF

V: TRBV14
J: TRBJ2-1
D: TRBD2
DNA: TGTGCCAGCAGCCCCCTAGCTGGGAGGGGCGCCTACAATGAGCAGTTCTTC
CDR3: CASSPLAGRGAYNEQFF

V: TRBV7-9
J: TRBJ1-1
D: NA
DNA: TGTGCCAGCGGAGTGGGACCTGAAGCTTTCTTT
CDR3: CASGVGPEAFF

V: TRBV10-3
J: TRBJ1-6
D: TRBD1
DNA: TGTGCCATCAGGGACAGGTCATCAGAGACACCCCTCCACTTT
CDR3: CAIRDRSSETPLHF

V: TRBV5-4
J: TRBJ1-2
D: NA
DNA: TGTGCCAGCAGCTTCGTTTCGGGAAACTATGGCTACACCTTC
CDR3: CASSFVSGNYGYTF

V: TRBV5-1
J: TRBJ2-5
D: NA
DNA: TGCGCCAGCACCTTGGGGATGGCCAAGGAGACCCAGTACTTC
CDR3: CASTLGMAKETQYF